Listed below are T cell receptor beta chains from one sample, sequenced in a study of early T cells in non-severe SARS-CoV-2 infection. TCRdb reprocessed the 5' RACE reads via MiXCR and lists one record per CDR3 protein. The top ten hold under 9% of the sample, which has 50,000 to 70,000 distinct CDR3 sequences, about 9.1% seen once. The sequenced material came from whole blood. These receptors came from an adult who was a healthcare worker with PCR-confirmed SARS-CoV-2 infection or an uninfected control (not recorded which). CDR3s include the opening cysteine and the closing phenylalanine or tryptophan. The D gene is left open where the match is weak. Clone size is not always given. Where it is, it says once, few, many or a class for expanded clones.

v_call	d_call	j_call	clone_size	cdr3_aa	cdr3_nt
TRBV5-1	NA	TRBJ2-1	many	CASSLAGTPNEQFF	TGCGCCAGCAGCTTGGCCGGGACTCCAAATGAGCAGTTCTTC
TRBV7-2	NA	TRBJ2-5	NA	CASSATDETQYF	TGTGCCAGCAGCGCCACCGACGAGACCCAGTACTTC
TRBV12-3/TRBV12-4	NA	TRBJ2-5	NA	CASSFLAETQYF	TGTGCCAGCAGTTTTTTAGCGGAGACCCAGTACTTC
TRBV5-1	TRBD1	TRBJ1-6	many	CASSWTGLANSPLHF	TGCGCCAGCAGCTGGACAGGGCTCGCTAATTCACCCCTCCACTTT
TRBV7-6	NA	TRBJ2-5	few	CASSSWGVTGAQETQYF	TGTGCCAGCAGCTCCTGGGGGGTTACGGGCGCACAAGAGACCCAGTACTTC
TRBV6-2/TRBV6-3	NA	TRBJ2-1	many	CASSPGGYNEQFF	TGTGCCAGCAGCCCCGGGGGATACAATGAGCAGTTCTTC
TRBV20-1	TRBD2	TRBJ2-7	NA	CSVPSGVNSYEQYF	TGCAGTGTCCCAAGCGGGGTGAACTCCTACGAGCAGTACTTC
TRBV29-1	TRBD1	TRBJ2-5	many	CSVDLGQGIETQYF	TGCAGCGTTGACCTGGGACAGGGCATAGAGACCCAGTACTTC
TRBV6-5	NA	TRBJ2-3	many	CASSPWLSTDTQYF	TGTGCCAGCAGTCCCTGGCTCAGCACAGATACGCAGTATTTT
TRBV7-2	TRBD1	TRBJ2-7	NA	CASSLAGQRSSYEQYF	TGTGCCAGCAGCTTAGCGGGACAGAGATCCTCCTACGAGCAGTACTTC
TRBV29-1	NA	TRBJ2-5	few	CSVGDLQETQYF	TGCAGCGTTGGGGACCTCCAAGAGACCCAGTACTTC
TRBV10-3	TRBD1	TRBJ1-2	many	CAISWTGEANYGYTF	TGTGCCATCAGTTGGACAGGGGAGGCCAACTATGGCTACACCTTC
TRBV7-3	NA	TRBJ2-2	NA	CASSLDAGELFF	TGTGCCAGCAGCTTAGATGCTGGGGAGCTGTTTTTT
TRBV6-2/TRBV6-3	TRBD2	TRBJ2-1	few	CASSYAGGLSYNEQFF	TGTGCCAGCAGTTATGCGGGAGGGCTCTCCTACAATGAGCAGTTCTTC
TRBV7-7	TRBD2	TRBJ2-5	NA	CASSHGLAGVSETQYF	TGTGCTAGCAGTCACGGACTAGCGGGAGTATCGGAGACCCAGTACTTC
TRBV27	TRBD2	TRBJ2-1	NA	CASSSRRLAGANEQFF	TGTGCCAGCTCCTCCCGAAGACTAGCGGGAGCTAATGAGCAGTTCTTC
TRBV24-1	TRBD1	TRBJ2-7	NA	CATSGGTAAYEQYF	TGTGCCACCAGTGGGGGGACAGCTGCCTACGAGCAGTACTTC
TRBV9	TRBD1	TRBJ2-5	many	CASGGQGAEETQYF	TGTGCCAGCGGAGGACAGGGGGCAGAAGAGACCCAGTACTTC
TRBV7-9	NA	TRBJ2-1	many	CASSLLEGELWDEQFF	TGTGCCAGCAGCTTACTTGAGGGGGAGTTGTGGGATGAGCAGTTCTTC
TRBV6-2/TRBV6-3	NA	TRBJ2-3	few	CASSYSSAGAWTDTQYF	TGTGCCAGCAGTTACTCGAGTGCCGGAGCCTGGACAGATACGCAGTATTTT
TRBV11-1	NA	TRBJ2-3	many	CASSLRVGGADTQYF	TGTGCCAGCAGCTTAAGGGTCGGAGGGGCAGATACGCAGTATTTT
TRBV29-1	NA	TRBJ1-2	many	CSAETGAAYGYTF	TGCAGCGCCGAAACTGGGGCGGCTTATGGCTACACCTTC
TRBV3-1	NA	TRBJ2-6	many	CASSQVAMGFNNRAGANVLTF	TGTGCCAGCAGCCAAGTAGCCATGGGGTTTAACAATCGTGCGGGGGCCAACGTCCTGACTTTC
TRBV12-3/TRBV12-4	TRBD2	TRBJ2-5	few	CASSWAGGGQETQYF	TGTGCCAGCAGTTGGGCGGGAGGGGGCCAAGAGACCCAGTACTTC
TRBV27	NA	TRBJ1-3	many	CASRLGRSSGNTIYF	TGTGCCAGCAGACTAGGGCGGAGCTCTGGAAACACCATATATTTT
TRBV9	NA	TRBJ1-6	many	CASSPGPWNSPLHF	TGTGCCAGCAGCCCCGGGCCGTGGAATTCACCCCTCCACTTT
TRBV7-6	TRBD2	TRBJ2-3	NA	CASSFGGSYTDTQYF	TGTGCCAGCAGCTTTGGCGGGAGTTATACAGATACGCAGTATTTT
TRBV6-2/TRBV6-3	NA	TRBJ2-1	many	CASSYSHRIGVGLYNEQFF	TGTGCCAGCAGTTACTCCCATCGGATAGGGGTGGGGTTATACAATGAGCAGTTCTTC
TRBV7-3	NA	TRBJ2-2	many	CASSLTVGTMNTGELFF	TGTGCCAGCAGCTTAACTGTGGGGACAATGAACACCGGGGAGCTGTTTTTT
TRBV30	TRBD2	TRBJ2-2	NA	CARGGREHRELFF	TGTGCCCGGGGGGGGCGGGAACACCGGGAGCTGTTTTTT
TRBV6-6	NA	TRBJ2-7	few	CASSYLDTNYEQYF	TGTGCCAGCAGTTACCTCGACACCAACTACGAGCAGTACTTC
TRBV7-3	TRBD2	TRBJ2-3	many	CASSPVLAGATDTQYF	TGTGCCAGCAGTCCCGTACTAGCGGGAGCCACAGATACGCAGTATTTT